These 7 T cell receptor beta chains share one sample of origin, sequenced in a study of OX40 agonist ivuxolimab in advanced cancers. This table comes from immunoSEQ multiplex PCR, and its TCRdb copy is limited to in-frame clones, with some not included. The data show more than 55,000 clones, roughly 85% seen once. The sequences come from CD4+ or CD8+ T cells sorted from blood, collected in a trial of the OX40 agonist ivuxolimab. These receptors all stem from an adult with an advanced solid tumor such as melanoma, head and neck, liver or kidney cancer.

The rearrangement uses TRBV9 and TRBJ2-7; D assignment may be TRBD1 or TRBD2 (5 bases each). This CDR3 region has 16 residues. Germline CDR1 SGDLS, CDR2 YYNGEE. Deletions cut 4 bases from V and 2 bases from J, with 19 bases between. In DNA, the CDR3 is TGTGCCAGCAGCTCGGCGGCCGGGACGTATACCTACGAGCAGTACTTC. Translated: CASSSAAGTYTYEQYF. Drawing the rest from reference TRBV9 and TRBJ2-7, the complete variable domain is DSGVTQTPKHLITATGQRVTLRCSPRSGDLSVYWYQQSLDQGLQFLIQYYNGEERAKGNILERFSAQQFPDLHSELNLSSLELGDSALYFCASSSAAGTYTYEQYFGPGTRLTVT.

This rearrangement joins TRBV6-1 to TRBJ1-1, with unresolved D. CDR1 and CDR2 from the germline V gene are MNHNS and SASEGT. V gave up 2 bases and J gave up 0 bases, with 13 bases separating them. This CDR3 is built from 16 residues. The CDR3 loop is CASSEKFGMMNTEAFF. The CDR3 nucleotides read TGTGCCAGCAGTGAAAAGTTTGGCATGATGAACACTGAAGCTTTCTTT.

The V and J genes are TRBV7-9 and TRBJ2-4, with D uncertain. CDR3 length equals 13 residues. V was shortened by 5 bases and J by 4 bases, with 9 bases between the two germline ends. Germline CDR1 is SEHNR and CDR2 is FQNEAQ (reference sequence). The CDR3, as DNA: TGTGCCAGCAGCGACGGATTAAAAAACATTCAGTACTTC. As protein: CASSDGLKNIQYF.

The chain couples TRBV5-1 to TRBJ1-6; 8 nucleotides align to TRBD1. The CDR3 consists of 16 residues. The V gene's germline CDR1 is SGHRS and CDR2 YFSETQ. The ends lost 4 bases at V and 2 bases at J; junction bases unmatched: 5. The CDR3 DNA reads TGCGCCAGCAGCGATCGACAGGGGACCTATAATTCACCCCTCCACTTT. It is translated as CASSDRQGTYNSPLHF. The whole variable domain, filled in from reference TRBV5-1 and TRBJ1-6, reads KAGVTQTPRYLIKTRGQQVTLSCSPISGHRSVSWYQQTPGQGLQFLFEYFSETQRNKGNFPGRFSGRQFSNSRSEMNVSTLELGDSALYLCASSDRQGTYNSPLHFGNGTRLTVT.

The CDR3 DNA sequence: TGTGCCAGCAGTCCGAATAGCATGGATGAGCAGTTCTTC. Translating gives CASSPNSMDEQFF. This chain joins TRBV28 and TRBJ2-1; no reliable D call. This CDR3 is 13 amino acids long. Germline CDR1 is MDHEN and CDR2 is SYDVKM. V was trimmed by 5 bases and J by 8 bases, leaving 13 bases between them.

This clone came up once. The chain carries TRBV11-3 and TRBJ2-2; D gene uncertain. Germline V lookup: CDR1 SGHNT, CDR2 YENEEA. Trimming cost V 0 bases and J 2 bases, with 13 bases left between them. The CDR3 covers 17 residues. The CDR3 bases are TGTGCCAGCAGCTTAGATCGTGCCGTGGCTAACACCGGGGAGCTGTTTTTT. It encodes CASSLDRAVANTGELFF. Looking up the rest from reference TRBV11-3 and TRBJ2-2 gives the full variable domain: EAGVVQSPRYKIIEKKQPVAFWCNPISGHNTLYWYLQNLGQGPELLIRYENEEAVDDSQLPKDRFSAERLKGVDSTLKIQPAELGDSAVYLCASSLDRAVANTGELFFGEGSRLTVL.

The chain links TRBV5-4 to TRBJ1-2, with D possibly matching TRBD1 (6 bases). This CDR3 is built from 15 residues. V shed 2 bases and J shed 8 bases, with 19 bases lying between them. Germline assignment: CDR1 SGHNT and CDR2 YYREEE (reference sequence). The CDR3 DNA sequence: TGTGCCAGCAGCTTAGCCCGGGGGGCAGGGGACGGCTACACCTTC. It specifies CASSLARGAGDGYTF. Full variable domain (rest looked up from reference TRBV5-4 and TRBJ1-2): ETGVTQSPTHLIKTRGQQVTLRCSSQSGHNTVSWYQQALGQGPQFIFQYYREEENGRGNFPPRFSGLQFPNYSSELNVNALELDDSALYLCASSLARGAGDGYTFGSGTRLTVV.